These 2 T cell receptor beta chains were all obtained from the same sample, sequenced in a study of T cells in Graves' hyperthyroidism and ophthalmopathy. Amplification of TCR beta CDR3 regions used RNA as the template. A set of HTBI primers served as the primers for a first-round RT-PCR of the TCR CDR3. Each CDR3 protein gets one entry after TCRdb re-called the multiplex PCR reads with MiXCR. Among 550,000 to 650,000 distinct CDR3 sequences listed, 11% to 15% were seen once. The source material was blood. The receptors were gathered from a woman in her twenties or thirties with Graves' hyperthyroidism that later progressed to Graves' ophthalmopathy.

This clonotype was observed many times. V is TRBV7-8 and J is TRBJ2-3; 7 bases align to TRBD2. Trimming took 4 bases from V and 4 from J; bases not matched to a gene: 14. CDR3 length equals 17 residues. Germline lookup yields CDR1 SGHVS and CDR2 FQNEAQ. The CDR3 loop reads CASSSPRWGGSPDTQYF. CDR3 DNA sequence: TGTGCCAGCAGCTCACCACGGTGGGGCGGGAGCCCAGATACGCAGTATTTT.

CDR3 loop: CASSQGTSGRNIQYF. In nucleotides, the CDR3 is TGTGCCAGCAGCCAAGGGACTAGCGGGAGAAACATTCAGTACTTC. The chain recombines TRBV3-1 with TRBJ2-4, with 13 nucleotides matching TRBD2. The CDR3 consists of 15 residues. Germline V CDR1 and CDR2: LGHDT, YNNKEL (reference sequence). The trim removed 1 base at V and 6 bases at J, leaving 0 bases unmatched.